This TCR beta chain was retrieved from a study of blood T cell repertoires in COVID-19. Authors' data handling: Nucleated cell counts were estimated from reference gene primer amplification. Measured with immunoSEQ multiplex PCR; TCRdb has only the in-frame clones, and not every one. The DNA was the basis for D and trimming; V, J and clone size are from that table. The sample carries roughly 100,000 clones, approximately 88% recorded once. V was pared by 1 base and J by 1 base, with 7 bases between. Germline CDR1 is LGHDT and CDR2 is YNNKEL (reference sequence). The CDR3 consists of 14 residues. A remark on this clone: Distinct nucleotide sequences in the sample also encode this CDR3.

The receptor was isolated from a human donor in a cohort sampled during active COVID-19. The material sequenced was peripheral blood. The chain employs TRBV3-1 (or the pseudogene TRBV3-2) and TRBJ1-1; maybe TRBD1 (5 bases). The CDR3 DNA reads TGTGCCAGCAGCCAAGTCGGGGGGAACACTGAAGCTTTCTTT. It yields the protein CASSQVGGNTEAFF.